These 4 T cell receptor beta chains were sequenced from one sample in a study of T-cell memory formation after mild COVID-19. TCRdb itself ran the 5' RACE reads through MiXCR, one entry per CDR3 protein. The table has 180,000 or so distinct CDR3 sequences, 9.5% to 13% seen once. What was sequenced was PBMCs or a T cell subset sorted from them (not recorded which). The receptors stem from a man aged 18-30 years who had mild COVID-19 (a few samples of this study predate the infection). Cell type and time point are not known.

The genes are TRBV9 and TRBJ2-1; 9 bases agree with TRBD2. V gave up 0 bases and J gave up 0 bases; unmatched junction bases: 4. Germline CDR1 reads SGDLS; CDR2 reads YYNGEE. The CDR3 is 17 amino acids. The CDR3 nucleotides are TGTGCCAGCAGCGTAGGGCTAGCGGGGAGCTCCTACAATGAGCAGTTCTTC. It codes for CASSVGLAGSSYNEQFF.

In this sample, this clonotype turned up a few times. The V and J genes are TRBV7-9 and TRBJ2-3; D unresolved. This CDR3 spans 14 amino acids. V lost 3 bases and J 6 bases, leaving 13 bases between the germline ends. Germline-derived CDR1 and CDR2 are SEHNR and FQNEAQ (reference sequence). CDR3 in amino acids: CASSLRSPFDTQYF. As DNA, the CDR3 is TGTGCCAGCAGCTTGCGATCCCCCTTCGATACGCAGTATTTT. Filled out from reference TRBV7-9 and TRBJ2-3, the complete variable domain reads DTGVSQNPRHKITKRGQNVTFRCDPISEHNRLYWYRQTLGQGPEFLTYFQNEAQLEKSRLLSDRFSAERPKGSFSTLEIQRTEQGDSAMYLCASSLRSPFDTQYFGPGTRLTVL.

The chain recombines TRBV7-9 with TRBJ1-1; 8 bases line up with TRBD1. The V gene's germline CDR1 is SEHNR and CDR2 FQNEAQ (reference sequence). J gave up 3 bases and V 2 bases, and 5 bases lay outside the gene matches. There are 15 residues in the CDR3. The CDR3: CASSLRQGSHTEAFF. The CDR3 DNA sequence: TGTGCCAGCAGCTTAAGACAGGGGTCCCACACTGAAGCTTTCTTT.

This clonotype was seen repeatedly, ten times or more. The CDR3 region is CASSQDPGHPSKNIQYF. In nucleotides, the CDR3 is TGCGCCAGCAGCCAAGACCCCGGACACCCTTCCAAAAACATTCAGTACTTC. V is TRBV4-3 and J is TRBJ2-4, with a tentative D call TRBD1 (5 bases). The CDR3 covers 17 residues. CDR1 is LGHNA, CDR2 YSLEER, per germline. V was clipped by 0 bases and J by 2 bases, with 14 bases between them.